This T cell receptor beta chain was identified during a study of blood T cell repertoires in COVID-19. Across the study: Material from acute and convalescent COVID-19 was sourced from the United States, Italy and Spain.

In the original workflow: Reference gene primer amplification in the assay estimated nucleated cell counts. Assay: immunoSEQ multiplex PCR; the TCRdb copy retains only in-frame clones and omits some. The V and J calls and clone size are taken from that table; D and trimming were inferred from the DNA. The data hold fewer than 250,000 clones, with roughly four fifths observed a single time. This clone showed up just a few times. The germline V gene encodes CDR1 MNHEY and CDR2 SVGEGT. V gave up 6 bases and J gave up 5 bases, with 28 bases separating them. This CDR3 region has 18 residues. The age range of participants was about 18 to 95 years, with residence in 20 to 25 US areas. No more than 2 weeks before study entry, exposed participants had met a case of COVID-19.

The sequence came from a woman between 50 and 59 years old who had been exposed to COVID-19. Sequencing input: PBMCs or T cells enriched from blood (not recorded which). This rearrangement joins TRBV6-2 or TRBV6-3 to TRBJ1-1; a possible D gene is TRBD1 (5 bases). The chain's CDR3 is CASSPWGGAVLGVTEAFF. The CDR3 bases are TGTGCCAGCAGCCCTTGGGGAGGGGCAGTCCTGGGAGTGACTGAAGCTTTCTTT.